What follows describes a single T cell receptor beta chain. Antigen specificity is unknown. Clones were read by immunoSEQ multiplex PCR, and TCRdb kept only the in-frame ones, dropping some. The table has about 72,000 clones, 89% seen once; the top ten hold about an eighth. The sample belongs to a study of OX40 agonist ivuxolimab in advanced cancers. Study-level information: The dose of intravenous ivuxolimab that patients received every 2 weeks ranged from 0.01 to 10 mg/kg. From 23 to 79 years was the age range, with a mean of around 54 years, and 70% to 85% were male. Patients with prior anti-PD-1, anti-PD-L1 or anti-CTLA-4 therapy were eligible; approximately 37% had some.

This CDR3 comprises 15 residues. V gave up 6 bases and J gave up 4 bases; unmatched junction bases: 11. Germline CDR1 SQVTM, CDR2 ANQGSEA. Study-wide results and limits: In CD8+ T cells, expanded clones were on average more numerous than in CD4+.

The sequence was collected from an adult with an advanced solid tumor such as melanoma, head and neck, liver or kidney cancer. This specimen was CD4+ or CD8+ T cells sorted from blood, taken in a trial of the OX40 agonist ivuxolimab. This chain joins TRBV29-1 and TRBJ2-2; the match to TRBD1 covers 7 bases. CDR3 nucleotides: TGCAGCGTCCTAAAACAGGGGAAGGGCACCGGGGAGCTGTTTTTT. This encodes CSVLKQGKGTGELFF.